This entry describes one T cell receptor beta chain. The trim removed 3 bases at V and 2 bases at J, leaving 7 bases unmatched. This CDR3 is 15 amino acids long. CDR1 is DFQATT, CDR2 SNEGSKA, per germline (reference sequence). Authors' data handling: By means of reference gene primer amplification, nucleated cell counts were estimated. The method was immunoSEQ multiplex PCR; TCRdb's version includes in-frame clones alone and lacks a portion of them. V and J calls and clone size follow that table, whereas D and trimming were derived from the DNA. Among some 130,000 clones, around 77% were seen once, and the ten largest hold 11%. This sample is part of a study of blood T cell repertoires in COVID-19. Overall study context: Acute and convalescent COVID-19 specimens originated in the United States, Italy and Spain.

Sequenced sample: peripheral blood. This receptor was taken from a human donor in a cohort sampled during active COVID-19. This sequence joins TRBV20-1 and TRBJ2-7; 10 nucleotides align to TRBD2. The CDR3, as DNA: TGCAGTGCTAGTAGGGCTAGCGGGGGAACCTACGAGCAGTACTTC. It is translated as CSASRASGGTYEQYF.